This record concerns one T cell receptor (beta chain) sequence. The data are from a study of cytomegalovirus exposure and HLA in healthy donors. Primers included in the PCR were 60 Vbeta and 13 Jbeta primers. TCRdb's copy holds only in-frame clones and misses some; the assay was immunoSEQ multiplex PCR. The table shows 98,000 or so clones, with 76% occurring only once. The CDR3 runs 17 residues. V lost 4 bases to trimming and J lost 9 bases; unmatched junction nucleotides: 19. In germline, CDR1 is SGHDT, CDR2 YYEEEE. The chain joins TRBV5-6 to TRBJ2-4; 7 bases fit TRBD1. This TCR came from a young woman in good health and CMV-seropositive. The sequenced material came from PBMCs. The CDR3 loop reads CASSPRSFKQGLGIQYF. Written as DNA, the CDR3 is TGTGCCAGCAGCCCCAGGTCTTTCAAACAGGGGCTCGGCATTCAGTACTTC.